The sequence of this TCR beta chain was determined in a study of blood T cell repertoires in COVID-19. Per the original methods: Using reference gene primer amplification, nucleated cell counts were estimated. Repertoires were generated with immunoSEQ multiplex PCR, while TCRdb's copy carries only in-frame clones and drops some. That table supplies the V and J calls and clone size; D and trimming were determined from the DNA. The profile shows over 200,000 clones, 80% of them singletons. This clone appeared a few times. Trimming at V came to 4 bases and at J to 8 bases, leaving 9 bases not matched to a gene. The germline V gene encodes CDR1 SGHRS and CDR2 YFSETQ. This CDR3 is built from 14 residues.

This sequence originates from a human donor in a cohort sampled during active COVID-19. The sequenced material came from peripheral blood. V and J are TRBV5-1 and TRBJ1-2; 9 nucleotides agree with TRBD1. The DNA for the CDR3 is TGCGCCAGCAGCAGTAAACAGGGGGCTTTAGGCTACACCTTC. This encodes CASSSKQGALGYTF. Full variable domain (missing parts from reference TRBV5-1 and TRBJ1-2): KAGVTQTPRYLIKTRGQQVTLSCSPISGHRSVSWYQQTPGQGLQFLFEYFSETQRNKGNFPGRFSGRQFSNSRSEMNVSTLELGDSALYLCASSSKQGALGYTFGSGTRLTVV.